This TCR beta chain appears in the sequencing data of a study of early T cells in non-severe SARS-CoV-2 infection. Study summary: With bulk RNA from unsorted whole blood as input, sequencing yielded unpaired chains.

General observations from the study: Matching against VDJdb likely underestimated virus-specific expansions, favoring anti-spike CD8.

In this sample, this clonotype is medium-sized. Its antigen remains unidentified. Molecules of cDNA were individually given unique molecular identifiers that were attached to them. TCRdb processed the 5' RACE reads anew with MiXCR; each CDR3 protein has one entry. The sample records approximately 20,000 distinct CDR3 sequences, roughly 4.7% being singletons. Trimming at V came to 5 bases and at J to 1 base, leaving 7 bases not matched to a gene. CDR3 length: 17 amino acids. The germline V gene has CDR1 SGHAT and CDR2 FQNNGV. This TCR came from an adult who was a healthcare worker with PCR-confirmed SARS-CoV-2 infection or an uninfected control (not recorded which). J is TRBJ2-1 and V is TRBV11-2; TRBD2 aligns across 11 bases. Sequencing was carried out using whole blood. In nucleotides, the CDR3 is TGTGCCAGCAGCGGGAGACTAGCGGGGCCGTCCTACAATGAGCAGTTCTTC. Translation: CASSGRLAGPSYNEQFF.